This passage covers 30 T cell receptor beta chains from one sample sequenced in a study of T-cell memory formation after mild COVID-19. TCRdb redid the calling of the 5' RACE reads with MiXCR, one entry per CDR3 protein. This sample has 400,000 or so distinct CDR3 sequences, with 20% found just once. The sequencing input was PBMCs or a T cell subset sorted from them (not recorded which). The receptor source for this set is an adult woman who had mild COVID-19 (a few samples of this study predate the infection). Cell type and time point are not known.

The chain has TRBV7-8 and TRBJ1-2, with D perhaps TRBD1 (5 bases). The CDR3 contains 16 residues. Trimming stripped 1 base from V and 7 bases from J, with 19 bases between. Looked up from germline, CDR1 is SGHVS and CDR2 is FQNEAQ. The CDR3: CASSLGTDSPRRGYTF. The DNA for the CDR3 is TGTGCCAGCAGCTTAGGCACCGACAGCCCGAGGCGTGGCTACACCTTC. Full variable domain (remainder filled in from reference TRBV7-8 and TRBJ1-2): GAGVSQSPRYKVAKRGQDVALRCDPISGHVSLFWYQQALGQGPEFLTYFQNEAQLDKSGLPSDRFFAERPEGSVSTLKIQRTQQEDSAVYLCASSLGTDSPRRGYTFGSGTRLTVV.

This clonotype has a handful of counts. The V gene is TRBV14, the J gene TRBJ1-1, with unresolved D. Trimming pared 3 bases from V and 0 bases from J, leaving 5 bases between. The germline gives CDR1 SGHDN, CDR2 FVKESK. The CDR3 length is 13 residues. As DNA, the CDR3 is TGTGCCAGCAGCCATGAGGTGAACACTGAAGCTTTCTTT. It translates to CASSHEVNTEAFF.

This clonotype was seen once. The chain uses TRBV5-1 and TRBJ2-7, with D tentatively TRBD1 (5 bases). Trimming cost V 4 bases and J 1 base, with 12 bases left between them. The CDR3 consists of 14 residues. Germline lookup yields CDR1 SGHRS and CDR2 YFSETQ. The CDR3 bases are TGCGCCAGCAGCCTACAGGTGTCGTCCTACGAGCAGTACTTC. It encodes CASSLQVSSYEQYF. The full variable domain, in which reference TRBV5-1 and TRBJ2-7 provide the parts outside the CDR3, is KAGVTQTPRYLIKTRGQQVTLSCSPISGHRSVSWYQQTPGQGLQFLFEYFSETQRNKGNFPGRFSGRQFSNSRSEMNVSTLELGDSALYLCASSLQVSSYEQYFGPGTRLTVT.

The J gene is TRBJ2-3, the V gene TRBV12-3 or TRBV12-4, with TRBD2 identical over 7 bases. This CDR3 has 16 residues. Trimming took 6 bases from V and 2 from J; bases not matched to a gene: 11. The CDR3 region is CASSMGRRGTTDTQYF. CDR3 bases: TGTGCCAGCAGCATGGGGAGGCGGGGGACCACAGATACGCAGTATTTT.

This clonotype occurred a few times. This chain joins TRBV5-1 and TRBJ2-7; TRBD1 agrees at 7 bases. V shed 4 bases and J 4 bases; nucleotides not matched to a gene: 17. CDR3 size: 17 residues. Looked up from germline, CDR1 is SGHRS and CDR2 is YFSETQ. This CDR3 reads CASSTDPPTGWTYEQYF. CDR3 coding DNA: TGCGCCAGCAGCACGGATCCTCCGACAGGGTGGACGTACGAGCAGTACTTC.

As DNA, the CDR3 is TGCAGCGTCCCGACAGGCCCGAATGCCGGGGAGCTGTTTTTT. It translates to CSVPTGPNAGELFF. The chain couples TRBV29-1 to TRBJ2-2, with D possibly matching TRBD1 (6 bases). Trimming stripped 6 bases from V and 6 bases from J, with 17 bases between. Germline CDR1 is SQVTM and CDR2 is ANQGSEA. This CDR3 region has 14 residues.

This clonotype occurred many times. The chain links TRBV11-2 to TRBJ1-1; no clear D. The CDR3 runs to 13 residues. Trimming pared 8 bases from V and 3 bases from J, leaving 13 bases between. Germline V lookup: CDR1 SGHAT, CDR2 FQNNGV. CDR3 in DNA: TGTGCCAGCGCCCCCGGGAGTCACACTGAAGCTTTCTTT. Protein: CASAPGSHTEAFF.

The V gene is TRBV12-3 or TRBV12-4, the J gene TRBJ2-7; 7 bases are a match to TRBD2. The trim removed 0 bases at V and 2 bases at J, leaving 4 bases unmatched. This CDR3 spans 15 amino acids. CDR3: CASSLAAGEAYEQYF. DNA of the CDR3: TGTGCCAGCAGTTTAGCCGCGGGAGAGGCCTACGAGCAGTACTTC.

This clonotype was detected a few times. The rearrangement joins TRBV6-1 to TRBJ1-2, with 8 bases identical to TRBD1. The CDR3 has 15 amino acids. Germline CDR1 MNHNS, CDR2 SASEGT. Trimming removed 0 bases from V and 8 bases from J; junction bases left unmatched: 8. The CDR3 protein is CASSEAGQGAYGYTF. CDR3 DNA: TGTGCCAGCAGTGAAGCGGGCCAGGGGGCTTACGGCTACACCTTC.

The chain joins TRBV30 to TRBJ2-7; D is perhaps TRBD2 (5 bases). This CDR3 contains 16 residues. The germline V gene has CDR1 GTSNPN and CDR2 SVGIG (reference sequence). The V end lost 0 bases, the J end lost 2 bases, and 17 bases lay between the germline ends. The CDR3 nucleotides read TGTGCCTGGAGTGTACCCGGGGTGATTTTGACCTACGAGCAGTACTTC. This encodes CAWSVPGVILTYEQYF.

This clonotype was seen repeatedly, ten times or more. The chain has TRBV11-2 and TRBJ2-3, with D hard to call. Germline V CDR1 and CDR2: SGHAT, FQNNGV. V lost 6 bases, J lost 6 bases, and 10 bases lay in between. CDR3 length: 12 residues. DNA of the CDR3: TGTGCCAGCAGAGGTTCTGGGGATACGCAGTATTTT. Protein sequence: CASRGSGDTQYF.

This clonotype was recorded a few times. The chain couples TRBV5-1 to TRBJ2-3; D remains unclear. The CDR3 loop spans 15 amino acids. Germline V gene data show CDR1 as SGHRS and CDR2 as YFSETQ. Trimming removed 0 bases at V and 2 bases at J, with 10 bases between. The CDR3 loop is CASSLAGTITDTQYF. The CDR3 region has the DNA TGCGCCAGCAGCTTGGCGGGCACCATCACAGATACGCAGTATTTT.

This clonotype has only a few counts. V usage is TRBV29-1 and J usage is TRBJ2-7, with D perhaps assigned TRBD1 or TRBD2 (5 bases each). The CDR3 spans 13 residues. V was clipped by 6 bases and J by 2 bases, with 14 bases between them. The germline V gene encodes CDR1 SQVTM and CDR2 ANQGSEA. CDR3 nucleotide sequence: TGCAGCGTCAAAACCGGGACGGCCTACGAGCAGTACTTC. Translated: CSVKTGTAYEQYF.

V gene TRBV6-2 or TRBV6-3 combines with J gene TRBJ2-7; D call uncertain. The CDR3 consists of 13 residues. The V end lost 2 bases, the J end lost 1 base, and 6 bases lay between the germline ends. Germline loops: CDR1 MNHEY, CDR2 SVGEGT. CDR3 coding DNA: TGTGCCAGCAGTTACGGCGAATCCTACGAGCAGTACTTC. As protein: CASSYGESYEQYF.

Only a few counts were recorded for this clonotype. This chain connects TRBV6-4 to TRBJ2-7, with 7 bases lining up with TRBD1. The CDR3 covers 13 residues. V gave up 6 bases and J gave up 6 bases; unmatched junction bases: 8. Germline V lookup: CDR1 MRHNA, CDR2 SNTAGT. In DNA, the CDR3 is TGTGCCAGCAGCCGGGACAGCTGGGGCGAGCAGTACTTC. Translated: CASSRDSWGEQYF.

This chain joins TRBV20-1 and TRBJ2-7, with TRBD1 identical over 9 bases. The germline gives CDR1 DFQATT, CDR2 SNEGSKA (reference sequence). This CDR3 has 14 residues. V shed 2 bases, J shed 2 bases, and the junction held 4 bases outside the gene matches. The CDR3 region is CSARPGQGPYEQYF. The CDR3 DNA sequence: TGCAGTGCTAGACCGGGACAGGGTCCCTACGAGCAGTACTTC.

The table lists this clonotype with a few counts. V and J are TRBV20-1 and TRBJ1-2; TRBD1 might be the D (5 bases). CDR3 length: 14 residues. CDR1 and CDR2 from the germline V gene are DFQATT and SNEGSKA (reference sequence). Trimming removed 0 bases from V and 6 bases from J, with 14 bases in between. The CDR3 protein is CSARDLGRENGYTF. In DNA form, the CDR3 reads TGCAGTGCTAGAGATCTGGGCAGGGAGAATGGCTACACCTTC.

The chain has TRBV4-1 and TRBJ2-3, with 7 bases fitting TRBD1. The V segment lost 0 bases and the J segment 2 bases; nucleotides outside the gene matches: 5. This CDR3 is built from 16 residues. Per the germline V gene, CDR1 is MGHRA and CDR2 is YSYEKL. CDR3: CASSQDRDSFTDTQYF. The DNA for the CDR3 is TGCGCCAGCAGCCAAGATCGGGACAGCTTCACAGATACGCAGTATTTT.

This clonotype was found a few times. The gene calls are TRBV15 and TRBJ1-1, with 8 bases that match TRBD1. J was trimmed by 6 bases and V by 6 bases; bases with no gene match: 12. The CDR3 spans 15 residues. Looked up from germline, CDR1 is LNHNV and CDR2 is YYDKDF (reference sequence). The CDR3 nucleotides read TGTGCCACCAGGGACAGGGCCAGCGGAGGGGCTGAAGCTTTCTTT. Its translation is CATRDRASGGAEAFF.

This clonotype has just a few counts. The chain combines TRBV20-1 with TRBJ1-2; unclear D gene. The length of the CDR3 is 12 residues. In germline, CDR1 is DFQATT, CDR2 SNEGSKA (reference sequence). This chain's CDR3 is CSSLAEGSGYTF. For the CDR3, the DNA is TGCAGCTCCCTAGCGGAAGGTAGTGGCTACACCTTC.

The chain joins TRBV27 to TRBJ2-2; no definite D call. This CDR3 contains 15 residues. V gave up 2 bases and J gave up 5 bases, with 12 bases separating them. Looked up from germline, CDR1 is MNHEY and CDR2 is SMNVEV (reference sequence). The CDR3 bases are TGTGCCAGCAGTTTAGTCGGACCTTCGACCGGGGAGCTGTTTTTT. Translation gives CASSLVGPSTGELFF.

This sequence joins TRBV20-1 and TRBJ2-1, with 7 bases fitting TRBD2. Germline V gene lookup returns CDR1 DFQATT and CDR2 SNEGSKA (reference sequence). The CDR3 has 15 amino acids. The junction had 10 bases not matched to a gene; V was cut back by 1 base and J by 7 bases. Here the CDR3 DNA reads TGCAGTGCTAGAGGACGGGAGGCCAGCGGAAATGAGCAGTTCTTC. It is translated as CSARGREASGNEQFF.

This clonotype has just a few counts. The chain combines TRBV24-1 with TRBJ2-1; 9 bases match TRBD1. Germline V gene lookup returns CDR1 KGHDR and CDR2 SFDVKD. This CDR3 has 17 residues. J was trimmed by 8 bases and V by 5 bases; bases with no gene match: 15. The CDR3 loop is CATSGGDRAFGGDEQFF. DNA of the CDR3: TGTGCCACCAGTGGGGGGGACAGGGCCTTCGGCGGCGATGAGCAGTTCTTC.

The chain joins TRBV12-3 or TRBV12-4 to TRBJ2-1; TRBD2 aligns across 14 bases. V dropped 3 bases and J dropped 8; count of bases not matched to a gene: 0. The CDR3 covers 14 residues. As DNA, the CDR3 is TGTGCCAGCAGTTTGACTAGCGGGGGGGATGAGCAGTTCTTC. Its translation: CASSLTSGGDEQFF.

V and J are TRBV5-6 and TRBJ1-2; 7 positions agree with TRBD1. This CDR3 is 14 amino acids long. Looked up from germline, CDR1 is SGHDT and CDR2 is YYEEEE. Losses at the gene ends were 2 bases for V and 7 bases for J; bases not matched to a gene: 8. The CDR3 DNA reads as TGTGCCAGCAGCTTACCAGACAGGGTTTCTGGCTACACCTTC. Protein: CASSLPDRVSGYTF. Full variable domain (missing parts from reference TRBV5-6 and TRBJ1-2): DAGVTQSPTHLIKTRGQQVTLRCSPKSGHDTVSWYQQALGQGPQFIFQYYEEEERQRGNFPDRFSGHQFPNYSSELNVNALLLGDSALYLCASSLPDRVSGYTFGSGTRLTVV.

This clonotype is a singleton in its sample. At one end the junction does not follow the germline gene, possibly because of a read error. The DNA for the CDR3 is TGTGCCAGCACCCAAGGACAGGGGGGGATGCCCCAGCATTTT. This gives the protein CASTQGQGGMPQHF. The chain links TRBV3-1 to TRBJ1-5, with 10 bases aligning to TRBD1. The CDR3 has 14 residues. The germline V gene encodes CDR1 LGHDT and CDR2 YNNKEL (reference sequence).

A few counts support this clonotype. The chain joins TRBV5-5 to TRBJ2-7; TRBD2 matches at 8 bases. V lost 0 bases, J lost 4 bases, and 9 bases stayed unmatched. The germline V gene has CDR1 SGHKS and CDR2 YYEKEE (reference sequence). This CDR3 comprises 16 residues. CDR3 residues: CASSLAGRGRVYEQYF. The CDR3 region has the DNA TGTGCCAGCAGCTTGGCCGGGAGGGGAAGGGTTTACGAGCAGTACTTC.

This clonotype has just a few counts. The chain carries TRBV5-1 and TRBJ2-5; D call uncertain. Germline-derived CDR1 and CDR2 are SGHRS and YFSETQ. The CDR3 consists of 13 residues. Trimming cost V 4 bases and J 2 bases, with 9 bases left between them. DNA of the CDR3: TGCGCCAGCAGCCGGACCCTTCAAGAGACCCAGTACTTC. Protein sequence: CASSRTLQETQYF.

This clonotype has just a few counts. The chain employs TRBV20-1 and TRBJ2-7; no reliable D call. Germline loops: CDR1 DFQATT, CDR2 SNEGSKA (reference sequence). CDR3 length: 11 residues. V shed 5 bases and J shed 6 bases, with 11 bases lying between them. In DNA form, the CDR3 reads TGCAGTGCTGCAGGTCTCCTCGAGCAGTACTTC. This codes for CSAAGLLEQYF.

The chain has TRBV7-9 and TRBJ2-5, with a tentative D call TRBD1 (6 bases). The CDR3 spans 14 residues. Between the trimmed V and J ends, which lost 1 base and 5 bases, there was a span of 11 bases. CDR1 and CDR2 from the germline V gene are SEHNR and FQNEAQ (reference sequence). CDR3 protein: CASSLDPGVETQYF. DNA for the CDR3: TGTGCCAGCAGCTTAGACCCAGGGGTCGAGACCCAGTACTTC. The whole variable domain, filled in from reference TRBV7-9 and TRBJ2-5, reads DTGVSQNPRHKITKRGQNVTFRCDPISEHNRLYWYRQTLGQGPEFLTYFQNEAQLEKSRLLSDRFSAERPKGSFSTLEIQRTEQGDSAMYLCASSLDPGVETQYFGPGTRLLVL.